This T cell receptor (beta chain) is drawn from a study of OX40 agonist ivuxolimab in advanced cancers. Whole-study findings and limits: Low normalized clonal expansion also occurred in some nonresponding patients.

The data were produced by immunoSEQ multiplex PCR, yet TCRdb's version contains in-frame clones alone and is incomplete. The sample lists about 14,000 clones; about two thirds were seen once. In regard to this clone: The antigen is unknown.

This TCR was recovered from an adult with an advanced solid tumor such as melanoma, head and neck, liver or kidney cancer. Source: CD4+ or CD8+ T cells sorted from blood, taken in a trial of the OX40 agonist ivuxolimab.

For the CDR3, the DNA is TGCGCCAGCAGCACCCTCCTAGCGGACCCTTACAATGAGCAGTTCTTC. Amino acid sequence: CASSTLLADPYNEQFF. The V and J genes are TRBV5-1 and TRBJ2-1, with TRBD2 matching over 7 bases. Germline V CDR1 and CDR2: SGHRS, YFSETQ. The CDR3 spans 16 residues. The ends lost 4 bases at V and 4 bases at J; junction bases unmatched: 11.